This entry features one T cell receptor beta chain sequence. The authors' processing: Estimation of nucleated cell counts relied on the amplification of reference gene primers. Some clones are missing from TCRdb's copy, which holds only in-frame ones; the method was immunoSEQ multiplex PCR. That table furnishes V, J and clone size, whereas the DNA furnished D and trimming. The repertoire holds about 93,000 clones, roughly 85% seen once, with less than 20% in the top ten. The data belong to a study of blood T cell repertoires in COVID-19. Overall study: From the United States, Italy and Spain came samples of acute and convalescent COVID-19. T cells, B-cell-depleted T cells, or PBMCs supplied cDNA or gDNA.

With 4 bases removed from V and 0 bases from J, the gap between germline ends came to 16 bases. The CDR3 is 16 amino acids. Germline V gene lookup returns CDR1 SNHLY and CDR2 FYNNEI. This receptor was obtained from a human donor in a cohort sampled during active COVID-19. Sequencing input: peripheral blood. V gene TRBV2 combines with J gene TRBJ2-7, with D possibly TRBD2 on 6 matching bases. DNA of the CDR3: TGTGCCAGCAGTGCAGATCCGGGACTGGTCTCCTACGAGCAGTACTTC. Amino acids: CASSADPGLVSYEQYF.